A selection of T cell receptor beta chains follows, all from one sample in a study of T cells in Graves' hyperthyroidism and ophthalmopathy. MiXCR was run by TCRdb on the multiplex PCR reads, yielding one entry per CDR3 protein. The sample carries around 720,000 distinct CDR3 sequences, 30% to 40% recorded once. The sequenced sample was blood. The receptor set was obtained from a woman aged 40 to 50 with Graves' hyperthyroidism. CDR3s include the opening cysteine and the closing phenylalanine or tryptophan. A D gene is named only where the DNA matches it firmly. Where a row states a size, it is once, few, many or the class of an expanded clone; other rows omit it.

DNA: TGTGCCAGCAGCTTGGTCACGTACCCCGGGGAGCTGTTTTTT
CDR3: CASSLVTYPGELFF
V: TRBV5-4
J: TRBJ2-2
size: many
D: .

DNA: TGTGCCAGCTCACTAGAACAGGGGGCTAGGAACGAGCAGTACTTC
CDR3: CASSLEQGARNEQYF
V: TRBV2
J: TRBJ2-7
size: few
D: TRBD1

DNA: TGTGCCAGCAGTGGACCACAGGGAGGCTATAATTCACCCCTCCACTTT
CDR3: CASSGPQGGYNSPLHF
V: TRBV6-5
J: TRBJ1-6
size: many
D: .

DNA: TGTGCCAGCAAACTTGGCAGGGTGTCACCCCTCCACTTT
CDR3: CASKLGRVSPLHF
V: TRBV12-3/TRBV12-4
J: TRBJ1-6
size: .
D: .

DNA: TGCGCCAGCAGCTTGAATCTTCGTGGGTCAGAGACCCAGTACTTC
CDR3: CASSLNLRGSETQYF
V: TRBV5-1
J: TRBJ2-5
size: .
D: .

DNA: TGTGCCACCCAAACGGGACAGGGCTATGGCTACACCTTC
CDR3: CATQTGQGYGYTF
V: TRBV10-3
J: TRBJ1-2
size: many
D: TRBD1

DNA: TGTGCCAGCAGTTACGGTACCGGGGGCGACCAAGAGACCCAGTACTTC
CDR3: CASSYGTGGDQETQYF
V: TRBV6-5
J: TRBJ2-5
size: few
D: .

DNA: TGCAGTGCGGGACCGGGACATAGCATGGAGACCCAGTACTTC
CDR3: CSAGPGHSMETQYF
V: TRBV20-1
J: TRBJ2-5
size: many
D: .

DNA: TGTGCCACCAGCAGAGACCTCCGGGCCCAGGGACGAGAAAAACTGTTTTTT
CDR3: CATSRDLRAQGREKLFF
V: TRBV15
J: TRBJ1-4
size: many
D: .

DNA: TGTGCCAGCAGCTTCCAAGGTCCAACTAACAAGAGATTTGAGGCCCAGTACTTC
CDR3: CASSFQGPTNKRFEAQYF
V: TRBV11-3
J: TRBJ2-5
size: once
D: .

DNA: TGTGCCAGCAGTTACCCACAGAACTCTCTCGGCTACACCTTC
CDR3: CASSYPQNSLGYTF
V: TRBV6-5
J: TRBJ1-2
size: few
D: .

DNA: TGTGCCAGCAGCCCAACAGGGGGTCACGGGGAGCTGTTTTTT
CDR3: CASSPTGGHGELFF
V: TRBV9
J: TRBJ2-2
size: few
D: TRBD1

DNA: TGTGCCAGCAGTTCCCGAATCAGGGGGGAAAAACTGTTTTTT
CDR3: CASSSRIRGEKLFF
V: TRBV12-5
J: TRBJ1-4
size: few
D: TRBD1

DNA: TGCAGTGCTCCAGGGGATGGATACGAGCAGTACTTC
CDR3: CSAPGDGYEQYF
V: TRBV20-1
J: TRBJ2-7
size: many
D: .

DNA: TGTGCCAGCAGCCCAGGGTACTCTGGGGCCAACGTCCTGACTTTC
CDR3: CASSPGYSGANVLTF
V: TRBV6-1
J: TRBJ2-6
size: few
D: .

DNA: TGCAGCGTTGACGAGACAGGGGGGTTGAACACTGAAGCTTTCTTT
CDR3: CSVDETGGLNTEAFF
V: TRBV29-1
J: TRBJ1-1
size: many
D: TRBD1

DNA: TGCGCCAGCAGCTTCGGGGGCAACGGGGAGCTGTTTTTT
CDR3: CASSFGGNGELFF
V: TRBV5-1
J: TRBJ2-2
size: .
D: .

DNA: TGTGCCACCAGCAGAGATCGCGATCTATCGGGGGGCTACACCTTC
CDR3: CATSRDRDLSGGYTF
V: TRBV15
J: TRBJ1-2
size: many
D: .

DNA: TGTGCCAGCTCACCTCCGGGGCTGTCGAAGGAGACCCAGTACTTC
CDR3: CASSPPGLSKETQYF
V: TRBV18
J: TRBJ2-5
size: .
D: .

DNA: TGTGGCAGCAGCCACCCGGGGCGGGGGGGCACTGAAGCTTTCTTT
CDR3: CGSSHPGRGGTEAFF
V: TRBV7-8
J: TRBJ1-1
size: once
D: .

DNA: TGTGCCTTCGAGAGCTCCTATAATTCACCCCTCCACTTT
CDR3: CAFESSYNSPLHF
V: TRBV2
J: TRBJ1-6
size: .
D: .

DNA: TGTGCCAGCAGTTTACGGGAAGCTGAAAAACTGTTTTTT
CDR3: CASSLREAEKLFF
V: TRBV12-3/TRBV12-4
J: TRBJ1-4
size: few
D: .

DNA: TGTGCCATCAGTGAACGTCCCGGGACAGGGAACACTGAAGCTTTCTTT
CDR3: CAISERPGTGNTEAFF
V: TRBV10-3
J: TRBJ1-1
size: .
D: TRBD1

DNA: TGTGCCTGGAGCCCCGGCATGATTTACTCTGGAAACACCATATATTTT
CDR3: CAWSPGMIYSGNTIYF
V: TRBV10-3
J: TRBJ1-3
size: .
D: .

DNA: TGCAGCGTTGAAGACTATGGCTACACCTTC
CDR3: CSVEDYGYTF
V: TRBV29-1
J: TRBJ1-2
size: many
D: .

DNA: TGTGCCAGCAGCTTAGCGCGGTATGGGATCACCCTCCACTTT
CDR3: CASSLARYGITLHF
V: TRBV7-8
J: TRBJ1-6
size: many
D: .

DNA: TGTGCCAGCAGCCAAAATCCTCGGAGCGGGAGTTGGTCCGAGCAGTACTTC
CDR3: CASSQNPRSGSWSEQYF
V: TRBV14
J: TRBJ2-7
size: many
D: TRBD2

DNA: TGTGCCGGCAGCTTGGCAAGGGGATGGGACACTGAAGCTTTCTTT
CDR3: CAGSLARGWDTEAFF
V: TRBV5-5
J: TRBJ1-1
size: .
D: .

DNA: TGCGCCAGCAGCCGCCCCGGGGCGAACCAAGAGACCCAGTACTTC
CDR3: CASSRPGANQETQYF
V: TRBV4-3
J: TRBJ2-5
size: .
D: .

DNA: TGCGCCAGCAGCCCGGTAATACACCCGATACGCGAGACCCAGTACTTC
CDR3: CASSPVIHPIRETQYF
V: TRBV5-1
J: TRBJ2-5
size: .
D: .

DNA: TGTGCCAGTCGTTTTAGTGGACAGGGCTCCTACGAGCAGTACTTC
CDR3: CASRFSGQGSYEQYF
V: TRBV6-5
J: TRBJ2-7
size: few
D: TRBD1

DNA: TGCGCCAGCAGCCCAACTTGGGACAGGCACTATGGCTACACCTTC
CDR3: CASSPTWDRHYGYTF
V: TRBV4-1
J: TRBJ1-2
size: many
D: TRBD1

DNA: TGTGCCAGCACCCTACGCCAGGCAGAAGAGACCCAGTACTTC
CDR3: CASTLRQAEETQYF
V: TRBV7-9
J: TRBJ2-5
size: few
D: .

DNA: TGTGCCAGCAGCTCACGGGACCTAGGACAACGGCCAGACACCGGGGAGCTGTTTTTT
CDR3: CASSSRDLGQRPDTGELFF
V: TRBV7-9
J: TRBJ2-2
size: .
D: .

DNA: TGTGCCAGCAGCTTAGGCGGGCTGGATCCAACAGATACGCAGTATTTT
CDR3: CASSLGGLDPTDTQYF
V: TRBV11-1
J: TRBJ2-3
size: .
D: .

DNA: TGCGCCAGCAGCCAAGTGGTCGGGGTAGCGGGGGAGCTGTTTTTT
CDR3: CASSQVVGVAGELFF
V: TRBV4-3
J: TRBJ2-2
size: .
D: .

DNA: TGCAGTGCTCGGGGCCACGGAAAGAACGCCTACGAGCAGTACTTC
CDR3: CSARGHGKNAYEQYF
V: TRBV20-1
J: TRBJ2-7
size: few
D: .

DNA: TGTGCCATCAGTGAGTTTCTGGGGAACGAGCAGTACTTC
CDR3: CAISEFLGNEQYF
V: TRBV10-3
J: TRBJ2-7
size: .
D: .

DNA: TGCAGCGTTGAAGTGGCGGGACAGGGGGCTGGCTCTGGGGCCAACGTCCTGACTTTC
CDR3: CSVEVAGQGAGSGANVLTF
V: TRBV29-1
J: TRBJ2-6
size: many
D: TRBD1

DNA: TGCAGTGCCCTGAGTTCGGATTCTAATGAAAAACTGTTTTTT
CDR3: CSALSSDSNEKLFF
V: TRBV20-1
J: TRBJ1-4
size: .
D: .

DNA: TGTGCCAGCAGCCTAGAGGGCAGGGGCGCGACCGGGGAGCTGTTTTTT
CDR3: CASSLEGRGATGELFF
V: TRBV14
J: TRBJ2-2
size: .
D: .

DNA: TGCGCCAGCAGCTTGGCTCGGACAGGGGACTGCGAGCAGTACTTC
CDR3: CASSLARTGDCEQYF
V: TRBV5-1
J: TRBJ2-7
size: .
D: TRBD1

DNA: TGTGCCAGCAGTGACTCGACGGGTGACACCGGGGAGCTGTTTTTT
CDR3: CASSDSTGDTGELFF
V: TRBV6-4
J: TRBJ2-2
size: many
D: .

DNA: TGTGCCAGTCAACCTGAGTCAGGTTTGCTGTTTTTT
CDR3: CASQPESGLLFF
V: TRBV19
J: TRBJ1-4
size: .
D: .

DNA: TGTGCCACCAGTGAGACAGGGGGCGTGGAGACCCAGTACTTC
CDR3: CATSETGGVETQYF
V: TRBV24-1
J: TRBJ2-5
size: .
D: TRBD1